The present T cell receptor beta chain was sequenced within a study of T cells after yellow fever vaccination. Study context: Libraries from low-cell-number fractions were prepared with the SMART-Seq v4 Ultra Low Input RNA kit. Whole-study findings and limits: Weaker, the secondary response peaked sooner, at day 5 versus 15.

TCRdb re-called the 5' RACE reads with MiXCR, one entry per CDR3 protein. The table shows approximately 580,000 distinct CDR3 sequences, with about 17% occurring only once. Germline-derived CDR1 and CDR2 are SGHNT and YYREEE (reference sequence). This CDR3 has 12 amino acids. V was pared by 4 bases and J by 5 bases, with 0 bases of the junction left unmatched. Notes on this clonotype: Antigen: not known.

The sample here was PBMCs, taken 5 days after the first yellow fever vaccination. The sequence was obtained from a young man who received the YFV17D yellow fever vaccine. V usage is TRBV5-4 and J usage is TRBJ2-1, with 7 bases lining up with TRBD2. This CDR3 is CASSREDNEQFF. The CDR3 nucleotides read TGTGCCAGCAGCCGGGAGGACAATGAGCAGTTCTTC. Full variable domain (outside the CDR3, taken from reference TRBV5-4 and TRBJ2-1): ETGVTQSPTHLIKTRGQQVTLRCSSQSGHNTVSWYQQALGQGPQFIFQYYREEENGRGNFPPRFSGLQFPNYSSELNVNALELDDSALYLCASSREDNEQFFGPGTRLTVL.